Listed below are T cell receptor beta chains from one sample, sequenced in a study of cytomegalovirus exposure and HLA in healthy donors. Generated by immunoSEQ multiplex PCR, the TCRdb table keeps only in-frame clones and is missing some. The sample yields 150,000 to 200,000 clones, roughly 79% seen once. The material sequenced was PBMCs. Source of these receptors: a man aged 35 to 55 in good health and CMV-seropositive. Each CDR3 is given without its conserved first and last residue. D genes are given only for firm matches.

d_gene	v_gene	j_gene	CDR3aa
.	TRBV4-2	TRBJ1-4	ASSRVNEKLF
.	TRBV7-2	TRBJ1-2	ASSSRLGGRSYGYT
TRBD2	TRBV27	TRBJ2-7	ASSLLDGGADQY
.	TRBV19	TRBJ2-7	ASSTLWGSEQY
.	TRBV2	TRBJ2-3	ASSEQGVGDTQY
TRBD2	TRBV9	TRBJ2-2	ASSPMTSVNTGELF
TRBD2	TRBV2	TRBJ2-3	AKRDLKTDTQY
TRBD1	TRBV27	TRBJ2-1	ASSLPTPGQNYNEQF
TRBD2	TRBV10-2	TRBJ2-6	ASRGTSGNSGANVLT
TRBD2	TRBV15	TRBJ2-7	ATSREGGTSGIQEQY
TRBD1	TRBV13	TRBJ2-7	ASSNRDRASYEQY
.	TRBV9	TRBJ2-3	ASSGGQWSTDTQY
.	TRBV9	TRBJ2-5	ASSVAGSRETQY
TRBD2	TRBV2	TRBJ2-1	ASSELAGGYNEQF
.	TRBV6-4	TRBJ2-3	ASSDSREPDTQY
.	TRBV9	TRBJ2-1	ASSVGATPYNEQF
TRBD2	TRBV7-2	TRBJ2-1	ASSDSGLAVYNEQF
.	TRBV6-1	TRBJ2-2	ASRRAALNTGELF
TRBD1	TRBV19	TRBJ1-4	ASSAQGAARGKLF
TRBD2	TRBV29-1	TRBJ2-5	SVVLAGERQETQY
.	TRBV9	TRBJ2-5	ASSVAGDWETQY
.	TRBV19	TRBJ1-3	ASSIALAGNTIY
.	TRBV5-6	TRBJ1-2	ASSRQAAGGYT
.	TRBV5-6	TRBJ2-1	ASSLAGATYNEQF
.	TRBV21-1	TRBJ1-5	ASSKGVWTGEQPQH
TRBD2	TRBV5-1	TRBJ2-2	ASSQLAAGTGELF
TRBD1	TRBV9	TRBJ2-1	ASSVVGTGYNEQF
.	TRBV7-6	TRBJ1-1	ASSFSVNTEAF
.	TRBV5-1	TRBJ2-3	ASRGVSTDTQY
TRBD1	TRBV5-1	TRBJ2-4	ASSFGGQGAGYSQY
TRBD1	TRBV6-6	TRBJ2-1	ASRGIGTVYNEQF
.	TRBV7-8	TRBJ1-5	ASSLVGRMQPQH
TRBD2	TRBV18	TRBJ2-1	ASSPLAGTYNEQF
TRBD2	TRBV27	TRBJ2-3	ASSSVGVPGLATDTQY
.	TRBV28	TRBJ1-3	ASSSRGFFSGNTIY
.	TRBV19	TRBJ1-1	ASSSGRGSGVLSQAF
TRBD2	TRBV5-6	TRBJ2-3	ASSSLSGSTDTQY
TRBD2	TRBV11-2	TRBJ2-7	ASSPGLADGVEQY
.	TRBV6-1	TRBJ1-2	ASTREAVYGYT
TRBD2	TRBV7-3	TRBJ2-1	ASSHPGTSIF
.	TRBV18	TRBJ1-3	ASSPVVATAGNTIY